The clone carrying this T cell receptor beta chain occurred once. Its specificity is not known. This entry comes from a study of shared clonotypes between healthy human individuals. The CDR3 has 13 residues. The germline V gene encodes CDR1 MDHEN and CDR2 SYDVKM. Trimming stripped 5 bases from V and 6 bases from J, with 11 bases between. A split of CD4+ cells into CD45RA+ naive and CD45RA-negative memory subsets was performed. Study-level results: Relative to their counterparts shared across all four donors, non-shared clonotypes exhibited diminished generation probabilities.

Deep-level settings were used for running the assay. In the authors' methods: Junction-only sequences without quality scores came from ImmunoSEQ, so filtering differed. Sequencing was performed with immunoSEQ multiplex PCR; in TCRdb, only in-frame clones are kept and a portion is missing. Clone size and V and J calls were adopted from that table, with D and trimming inferred from the DNA. The table includes more than 850,000 clones, about 80% detected once. The J gene is TRBJ1-5, the V gene TRBV28; D gene unclear. Source material: memory CD4+ T cells from PBMCs. Subset reported: CD45RA-negative fraction. The TCR originated in a man between 18 and 29 years old in good health. Some clones in this sample may be carry-over from other donors' samples. This CDR3 reads CASSPYRSQPQHF. The CDR3 DNA reads TGTGCCAGCAGTCCCTATAGGAGTCAGCCCCAGCATTTT.